This TCR beta chain was observed in a study of radiotherapy plus CTLA-4 blockade in lung cancer. Study findings and constraints: Early clone dynamics of blood T cells, plus interferon-beta, reportedly predicted response best. Radiotherapy with ipilimumab was followed by blood expansion of tumor-derived clones.

The protocol was immunoSEQ multiplex PCR, while the TCRdb copy is restricted to in-frame clones and leaves out a portion. In the table there are 100,000 or so clones, over 75% of which are singletons. The CDR3 consists of 17 residues. V was trimmed by 3 bases and J by 0 bases, leaving 15 bases between them. From germline, CDR1 is SGHNT and CDR2 YENEEA. A remark on this clone: Its specificity is not known.

The study treated chemo-refractory metastatic non-small-cell lung cancer patients with focal radiation plus ipilimumab CTLA-4 blockade. The source is a human donor with non-small cell lung cancer that progressed on radiotherapy plus ipilimumab. The sample consisted of peripheral blood, taken from a patient treated with radiotherapy plus ipilimumab. The gene calls are TRBV11-3 and TRBJ2-1, with a weak D call TRBD2 (6 bases). CDR3 in amino acids: CASSFGGRGFSYNEQFF. The CDR3 DNA is TGTGCCAGCAGCTTTGGCGGGCGGGGCTTCTCCTACAATGAGCAGTTCTTC.